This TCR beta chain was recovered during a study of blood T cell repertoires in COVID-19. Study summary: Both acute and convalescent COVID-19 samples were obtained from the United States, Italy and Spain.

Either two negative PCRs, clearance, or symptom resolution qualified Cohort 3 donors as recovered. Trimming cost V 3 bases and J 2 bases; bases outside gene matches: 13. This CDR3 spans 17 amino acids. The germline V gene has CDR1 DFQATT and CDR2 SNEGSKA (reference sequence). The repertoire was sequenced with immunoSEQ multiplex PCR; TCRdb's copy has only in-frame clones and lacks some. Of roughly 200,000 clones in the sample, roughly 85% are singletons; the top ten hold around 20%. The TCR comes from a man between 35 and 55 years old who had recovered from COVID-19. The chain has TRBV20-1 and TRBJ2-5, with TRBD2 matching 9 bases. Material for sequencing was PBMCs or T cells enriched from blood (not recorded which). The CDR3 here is CSASQAGGFRKQETQYF. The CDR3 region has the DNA TGCAGTGCTAGTCAGGCGGGAGGGTTTAGGAAACAAGAGACCCAGTACTTC.